The next 21 T cell receptor beta chains were all read from a single sample in a study of T cell changes during pregnancy in multiple sclerosis. Data came from immunoSEQ multiplex PCR; TCRdb stores just in-frame clones and leaves some out. Among 29,000 or so clones listed, 89% were seen once. The material was CD8+ T cells from peripheral blood mononuclear cells, obtained in the second trimester of pregnancy. These TCRs come from a female donor with multiple sclerosis, enrolled in a pregnancy study.

V gene TRBV5-6 combines with J gene TRBJ2-4; D is ambiguous. V lost 4 bases and J 5 bases, leaving 10 bases between the germline ends. From germline, CDR1 is SGHDT and CDR2 YYEEEE. This CDR3 is built from 13 residues. The CDR3 spells CASSVDMENIQYF. CDR3 DNA sequence: TGTGCCAGCAGCGTAGATATGGAAAACATTCAGTACTTC.

V is TRBV7-9 and J is TRBJ2-1; a weak D match, TRBD2 (5 bases). V was pared by 0 bases and J by 8 bases, with 17 bases between. The CDR3 is 16 residues long. CDR1 SEHNR and CDR2 FQNEAQ come from the germline V gene (reference sequence). The CDR3 reads CASSLAEGLLDHEQFF. As DNA, the CDR3 is TGTGCCAGCAGCTTAGCGGAAGGACTCTTAGACCATGAGCAGTTCTTC. Full variable domain (rest looked up from reference TRBV7-9 and TRBJ2-1): DTGVSQNPRHKITKRGQNVTFRCDPISEHNRLYWYRQTLGQGPEFLTYFQNEAQLEKSRLLSDRFSAERPKGSFSTLEIQRTEQGDSAMYLCASSLAEGLLDHEQFFGPGTRLTVL.

V gene TRBV5-1 combines with J gene TRBJ1-1, with a weak D call TRBD1 (6 bases). This CDR3 contains 11 residues. The V gene lost 6 bases and the J gene lost 5 bases, with 8 bases spanning the gap. CDR1 is SGHRS, CDR2 YFSETQ, per germline. The CDR3 coding sequence is TGCGCCAGCACTCAGGGGACTGAAGCTTTCTTT. This translates into CASTQGTEAFF.

V gene TRBV28 combines with J gene TRBJ2-7, with D possibly being TRBD1 (5 bases). Germline V gene lookup returns CDR1 MDHEN and CDR2 SYDVKM. The germline V and J ends were trimmed by 2 bases and 0 bases, with 11 bases remaining between them. This CDR3 is built from 15 residues. CDR3 protein: CASSLPQEISYEQYF. CDR3 bases: TGTGCCAGCAGTTTACCACAGGAAATCTCCTACGAGCAGTACTTC.

This chain uses TRBV2 with TRBJ2-4; D may be TRBD1 (6 bases). The V and J ends lost 8 bases and 6 bases respectively, with 14 bases between them. Germline loops: CDR1 SNHLY, CDR2 FYNNEI. The CDR3 is made up of 13 amino acids. The CDR3 loop is CASRDIQINIQYF. In DNA form, the CDR3 reads TGTGCCAGCCGGGACATCCAAATAAACATTCAGTACTTC.

The chain couples TRBV5-6 to TRBJ1-2; a possible D gene is TRBD1 (6 bases). This CDR3 has 19 residues. Germline loops: CDR1 SGHDT, CDR2 YYEEEE. V was shortened by 4 bases and J by 4 bases, with 29 bases between the two germline ends. CDR3 protein: CASSRGGTWTVLNPYGYTF. The CDR3 region has the DNA TGTGCCAGCAGCCGGGGGGGTACATGGACAGTTCTCAACCCCTATGGCTACACCTTC.

The rearrangement links TRBV2 to TRBJ1-1; 7 nucleotides line up with TRBD1. J lost 3 bases, V lost 3 bases, and 7 bases had no gene match. CDR1 is SNHLY, CDR2 FYNNEI, per germline. This CDR3 contains 15 residues. CDR3 bases: TGTGCCAGCAGTGATCCTCCCAGGGGGGACACTGAAGCTTTCTTT. Translated: CASSDPPRGDTEAFF.

The chain joins TRBV11-2 to TRBJ1-4; D is unresolved. CDR3 length: 15 residues. Germline assignment: CDR1 SGHAT and CDR2 FQNNGV. V shed 5 bases and J shed 0 bases, with 10 bases lying between them. The CDR3 here is CASSRVASTNEKLFF. Here the CDR3 DNA reads TGTGCCAGCAGCCGGGTGGCCTCAACTAATGAAAAACTGTTTTTT.

V is TRBV6-5 and J is TRBJ1-5; D gene ambiguous. Per germline, CDR1 MNHEY and CDR2 SVGAGI. V lost 6 bases to trimming and J lost 0 bases, with 12 bases between them. CDR3 length equals 15 residues. CDR3 in amino acids: CASRLDGDSNQPQHF. The CDR3 DNA sequence: TGTGCCAGCAGGTTAGACGGAGATAGCAATCAGCCCCAGCATTTT.

The rearrangement joins TRBV9 to TRBJ1-6; a weak D match, TRBD1 (6 bases). V was clipped by 0 bases and J by 9 bases, with 13 bases between them. Germline assignment: CDR1 SGDLS and CDR2 YYNGEE. The CDR3 totals 15 residues. The CDR3 coding sequence is TGTGCCAGCAGCGTAGGACAGGAAGGTGTTTCACCCCTCCACTTT. Its protein product is CASSVGQEGVSPLHF.

This chain connects TRBV28 to TRBJ2-1, with 8 bases fitting TRBD2. V was clipped by 3 bases and J by 2 bases; unmatched bases: 6. CDR1 and CDR2 from the germline V gene are MDHEN and SYDVKM. CDR3 length: 16 amino acids. As DNA, the CDR3 is TGTGCCAGCAGTTTCGATAGCGGGGTCACCTACAATGAGCAGTTCTTC. Translating gives CASSFDSGVTYNEQFF.

The chain uses TRBV7-9 and TRBJ1-5, with D unclear. Germline V gene sequence: CDR1 SEHNR, CDR2 FQNEAQ (reference sequence). V was clipped by 3 bases and J by 0 bases, with 9 bases between them. The CDR3 sequence is 15 residues long. The CDR3 nucleotides are TGTGCCAGCAGCTTGGGCTTGGGTAGCAATCAGCCCCAGCATTTT. Amino acid sequence: CASSLGLGSNQPQHF.

The V and J genes are TRBV19 and TRBJ2-7, with TRBD1 matching 7 bases. Germline loops: CDR1 LNHDA, CDR2 SQIVND (reference sequence). The J segment lost 3 bases and the V segment lost 3 bases, leaving 5 bases of the junction unmatched. The CDR3 totals 14 residues. Here the CDR3 DNA reads TGTGCCAGTAGTATCTACAGGGGACACTACGAGCAGTACTTC. Translation gives CASSIYRGHYEQYF.

This clone was detected only once. The rearrangement joins TRBV27 to TRBJ2-1; D perhaps matches TRBD2 (6 bases). Per the germline V gene, CDR1 is MNHEY and CDR2 is SMNVEV (reference sequence). V lost 3 bases and J 2 bases, leaving 8 bases between the germline ends. CDR3 size: 14 residues. The CDR3 loop is CASSLASAYNEQFF. CDR3 nucleotides: TGTGCCAGCAGTTTGGCTAGCGCCTACAATGAGCAGTTCTTC.

The rearrangement uses TRBV5-6 and TRBJ1-2; 7 nucleotides match TRBD1. Per germline, CDR1 SGHDT and CDR2 YYEEEE. This CDR3 has 14 residues. Germline trimming cut 4 bases from V and 7 bases from J; bases unmatched to any gene: 10. CDR3: CASSPSASGGGYTF. CDR3 sequence (DNA): TGTGCCAGCAGCCCGTCCGCGTCAGGGGGTGGCTACACCTTC.

V is TRBV4-1 and J is TRBJ1-1, with 7 bases aligning to TRBD1. Germline CDR1 MGHRA, CDR2 YSYEKL. Trimming at V came to 4 bases and at J to 0 bases, leaving 8 bases not matched to a gene. CDR3 size: 16 residues. The CDR3 coding sequence is TGCGCCAGCAGCCCGCAACCCCAGGGGGTGAACACTGAAGCTTTCTTT. Protein: CASSPQPQGVNTEAFF.

The CDR3 protein is CASTPSGGGFRGSPLHF. The CDR3 DNA sequence: TGTGCCAGCACTCCTTCCGGGGGGGGTTTTCGTGGTTCACCCCTCCACTTT. The chain is built from TRBV2 and TRBJ1-6; D possibly corresponds to TRBD1 (5 bases). Deletions cut 7 bases from V and 9 bases from J, with 25 bases between. The germline V gene encodes CDR1 SNHLY and CDR2 FYNNEI. The CDR3 spans 17 residues.

In its sample, this clone was seen once. The genes are TRBV15 and TRBJ2-5; 8 positions agree with TRBD1. The V gene's germline CDR1 is LNHNV and CDR2 YYDKDF (reference sequence). This CDR3 is built from 16 residues. The V and J ends lost 0 bases and 5 bases, in that order; junction bases with no gene match: 8. CDR3 protein: CATSRDMDRAAETQYF. CDR3 DNA: TGTGCCACCAGCAGAGACATGGACAGGGCTGCGGAGACCCAGTACTTC.

The chain links TRBV9 to TRBJ2-7, with TRBD2 as a possible D gene (5 bases). V was clipped by 1 base and J by 6 bases, with 11 bases between them. Germline V lookup: CDR1 SGDLS, CDR2 YYNGEE. The CDR3 has 13 residues. CDR3 bases: TGTGCCAGCAGCGTAAAATACGAGGGCGAGCAGTACTTC. Protein sequence: CASSVKYEGEQYF.

The chain couples TRBV19 to TRBJ2-3; 8 positions agree with TRBD2. The length of the CDR3 is 15 residues. V was pared by 3 bases and J by 2 bases, with 4 bases of the junction left unmatched. Germline CDR1 LNHDA, CDR2 SQIVND (reference sequence). The CDR3 sequence is CASSIPAGDTDTQYF. The CDR3 DNA is TGTGCCAGTAGTATCCCAGCGGGAGACACAGATACGCAGTATTTT.

The chain links TRBV30 to TRBJ1-2, with 10 bases lining up with TRBD1. CDR1 and CDR2 (germline): GTSNPN, SVGIG (reference sequence). J was trimmed by 6 bases and V by 3 bases; bases with no gene match: 10. The CDR3 totals 15 residues. The CDR3 DNA follows: TGTGCCTGGAGCCTCTTGACCGGGACAGGGGATGGCTACACCTTC. Protein product: CAWSLLTGTGDGYTF.